This T cell receptor beta chain was identified in a study of blood T cell repertoires in COVID-19. Looking at the study overall: Donors in the United States, Italy and Spain gave samples during acute or convalescent COVID-19. PBMCs, B-cell-depleted T cells, or T cells provided the cDNA or gDNA that made up the material.

In germline, CDR1 is SNHLY, CDR2 FYNNEI. Trimming took 6 bases from V and 7 from J; bases not matched to a gene: 14. CDR3 length: 17 residues. As originally analysed: Amplification of reference gene primers provided the estimated nucleated cell counts. Repertoires were generated with immunoSEQ multiplex PCR, while TCRdb's copy carries only in-frame clones and drops some. That table is the source of V, J and clone size, and D and trimming were worked out from the DNA. The sample has roughly 100,000 clones, around nine tenths seen once; the top ten hold more than 15%. The receptor comes from a woman of 80 years or more in a cohort sampled during active COVID-19. V usage is TRBV2 and J usage is TRBJ2-2; 10 bases agree with TRBD2. Sequencing used peripheral blood. CDR3 sequence: CASSGLAGASGGGELFF. The CDR3 DNA is TGTGCCAGCAGCGGCCTAGCGGGGGCCAGCGGGGGCGGGGAGCTGTTTTTT.